Following are 28 T cell receptor beta chains from one sample sequenced in a study of T cell responses to AZD1222 COVID-19 vaccine (dated by TCRdb to 2020 to 2022). The method was the immunoSEQ multiplex PCR assay. The clones in this table, taken by TCRdb from immuneACCESS, are in-frame only. Not every clone is retained; where verified, under half of the shortfall comes from an unresolved V gene, and the cause of the rest is unknown. For this sample the table gives about 170,000 clones, of which about 92% were detected only once. Around 3.8% of the sample comes from the top ten. The time point label here, explained by the study, means: baseline before first vaccination. Material: peripheral blood, obtained on day 0 of AZD1222 vaccination. These receptors were collected from an adult in good health.

The V gene is TRBV5-1, the J gene TRBJ2-3, with 9 bases identical to TRBD2. Germline CDR1 SGHRS, CDR2 YFSETQ. The V segment lost 4 bases and the J segment 0 bases; nucleotides outside the gene matches: 9. The CDR3 loop spans 17 amino acids. The CDR3 DNA reads TGCGCCAGCAGCGAACCGACTAGCGGTCTAAGCACAGATACGCAGTATTTT. Translating gives CASSEPTSGLSTDTQYF.

This chain connects TRBV3-1 (or the pseudogene TRBV3-2) to TRBJ1-6; the D is unclear. V was cut by 3 bases and J by 5 bases, with 5 bases left in between. Germline V CDR1 and CDR2: LGHDT, YNNKEL (reference sequence). The length of the CDR3 is 13 residues. The CDR3 protein is CASSHADNSPLHF. The CDR3 region has the DNA TGTGCCAGCAGCCATGCGGATAATTCACCCCTCCACTTT.

This sequence joins TRBV6-5 and TRBJ1-2; the D gene is possibly TRBD1 (5 bases). V was shortened by 5 bases and J by 0 bases, with 7 bases between the two germline ends. CDR1 and CDR2 (germline): MNHEY, SVGAGI. There are 13 residues in the CDR3. CDR3 bases: TGTGCCAGCAGTCTGGACACTAACTATGGCTACACCTTC. As protein: CASSLDTNYGYTF.

V usage is TRBV19 and J usage is TRBJ1-1; no firm D call. V was cut by 1 base and J by 6 bases, with 12 bases left in between. This CDR3 is 14 amino acids long. Per the germline V gene, CDR1 is LNHDA and CDR2 is SQIVND (reference sequence). The CDR3 reads CASSIVGGPAEAFF. The DNA for the CDR3 is TGTGCCAGTAGTATAGTGGGCGGTCCCGCTGAAGCTTTCTTT.

CDR3 coding DNA: TGTGCCAGTAGCCGGGACAGGGGGGCAACTAATGAAAAACTGTTTTTT. It encodes CASSRDRGATNEKLFF. The gene calls are TRBV19 and TRBJ1-4, with TRBD1 identical over 11 bases. With 6 bases clipped from V and 0 bases from J, the junction kept 3 bases outside the gene matches. This CDR3 spans 16 amino acids. Germline V lookup: CDR1 LNHDA, CDR2 SQIVND (reference sequence).

V gene TRBV11-2 combines with J gene TRBJ1-5; weak D call: TRBD1 (5 bases). The CDR3 is 16 residues long. Trimming took off 1 base at V and 5 bases at J, with 15 bases between the two ends. Per the germline V gene, CDR1 is SGHAT and CDR2 is FQNNGV. The CDR3 region has the DNA TGTGCCAGCAGCTTAGGGCCAGGGAGATCGTATCAGCCCCAGCATTTT. Amino acids: CASSLGPGRSYQPQHF.

The chain has TRBV12-3 or TRBV12-4 and TRBJ1-1, with D unresolved. The CDR3 has 13 amino acids. V was cut by 7 bases and J by 1 base, with 10 bases left in between. The CDR3 DNA is TGTGCCAGCACACCCTTTCGGAACACTGAAGCTTTCTTT. This codes for CASTPFRNTEAFF.

This chain uses TRBV6-5 with TRBJ1-3; TRBD1 matches at 7 bases. The CDR3 contains 14 residues. CDR1 MNHEY and CDR2 SVGAGI come from the germline V gene. Losses at the gene ends were 2 bases for V and 8 bases for J; bases not matched to a gene: 6. This CDR3 reads CASSYDREEYTIYF. In DNA, the CDR3 is TGTGCCAGCAGTTACGACAGGGAGGAGTACACCATATATTTT.

This clone was observed a handful of times. The chain carries TRBV11-2 and TRBJ2-2, with D unresolved. CDR3 length equals 14 residues. Germline V lookup: CDR1 SGHAT, CDR2 FQNNGV. V shed 2 bases and J shed 10 bases, with 14 bases lying between them. In DNA form, the CDR3 reads TGTGCCAGCAGCTTAAAAAACGGAAGGCAGGAGCTGTTTTTT. Protein sequence: CASSLKNGRQELFF.

The CDR3 loop reads CASRGPGTYEQYF. Here the CDR3 DNA reads TGTGCCAGCAGGGGCCCCGGGACGTACGAGCAGTACTTC. This chain uses TRBV12-3 or TRBV12-4 with TRBJ2-7, with D perhaps given as TRBD1 or TRBD2 (5 bases each). The CDR3 is 13 residues long. V was pared by 6 bases and J by 4 bases, with 13 bases between.

This chain uses TRBV19 with TRBJ1-4; D is perhaps TRBD1 (5 bases). V was pared by 4 bases and J by 4 bases, with 16 bases between. There are 16 residues in the CDR3. Germline lookup yields CDR1 LNHDA and CDR2 SQIVND (reference sequence). CDR3 amino acids: CASSRRGTGGNEKLFF. The CDR3 nucleotides are TGTGCCAGTAGTAGGAGAGGGACGGGAGGTAATGAAAAACTGTTTTTT.

The rearrangement links TRBV5-1 to TRBJ1-1; D is perhaps TRBD1 (5 bases). The V end was cut by 0 bases, the J end by 1 base, with 10 bases between. Germline V gene data show CDR1 as SGHRS and CDR2 as YFSETQ. The CDR3 is 15 amino acids. Here the CDR3 DNA reads TGCGCCAGCAGCTTGGAGGGGCTCAGGAACACTGAAGCTTTCTTT. Protein sequence: CASSLEGLRNTEAFF.

This clone appeared a single time. The rearrangement uses TRBV7-6 and TRBJ1-1; TRBD1 is a possible D gene (6 bases). CDR3 length equals 14 residues. Germline V CDR1 and CDR2: SGHVS, FNYEAQ. V lost 5 bases and J 3 bases, leaving 13 bases between the germline ends. The CDR3 loop is CASSPQYRDTEAFF. The CDR3 DNA reads TGTGCCAGCAGCCCCCAATACAGGGACACTGAAGCTTTCTTT.

The CDR3 sequence is CASSWYTLGYGYTF. The CDR3 bases are TGTGCCAGCAGCTGGTACACCCTTGGCTATGGCTACACCTTC. The chain is built from TRBV5-6 and TRBJ1-2; D remains unclear. Germline CDR1 and CDR2: SGHDT and YYEEEE. V lost 3 bases, J lost 4 bases, and 13 bases lay in between. There are 14 residues in the CDR3.

The chain couples TRBV10-3 to TRBJ1-5; D may be TRBD1 (6 bases). CDR3 length equals 14 residues. With 4 bases removed from V and 3 bases from J, the gap between germline ends came to 10 bases. The germline CDR1 and CDR2 sequences are ENHRY and SYGVKD. CDR3 residues: CAISGGRNNQPQHF. The DNA for the CDR3 is TGTGCCATCAGTGGGGGGCGGAACAATCAGCCCCAGCATTTT.

CDR3 nucleotide sequence: TGTGCCAGCAGCCAACCCTCCGGGACAGGGGATGAAAAACTGTTTTTT. This codes for CASSQPSGTGDEKLFF. J is TRBJ1-4 and V is TRBV4-2; 10 bases align to TRBD1. CDR1 LGHNA and CDR2 YNFKEQ come from the germline V gene. Trimming removed 2 bases from V and 6 bases from J; junction bases left unmatched: 6. The CDR3 sequence is 16 residues long.

The V gene is TRBV6-1, the J gene TRBJ2-7; the D call may be TRBD1 or TRBD2 (6 bases each). Germline V gives CDR1 MNHNS, CDR2 SASEGT. V lost 0 bases and J 2 bases, leaving 17 bases between the germline ends. There are 17 residues in the CDR3. The CDR3 sequence: CASSEALLGGQTYEQYF. The CDR3 DNA is TGTGCCAGCAGTGAAGCGCTTCTGGGGGGCCAGACCTACGAGCAGTACTTC.

V is TRBV27 and J is TRBJ1-1, with D uncertain. Germline CDR1 MNHEY, CDR2 SMNVEV (reference sequence). The CDR3 is made up of 15 amino acids. Trimming stripped 2 bases from V and 1 base from J, with 11 bases between. The CDR3 is CASSLTGKGNTEAFF. CDR3 in DNA: TGTGCCAGCAGTTTAACGGGCAAGGGGAACACTGAAGCTTTCTTT.

This clone was observed a handful of times. The rearrangement uses TRBV5-1 and TRBJ2-7, with D tentatively TRBD1 (5 bases). The CDR3 runs to 15 residues. V was shortened by 5 bases and J by 3 bases, with 18 bases between the two germline ends. The germline V gene encodes CDR1 SGHRS and CDR2 YFSETQ. The CDR3, as DNA: TGCGCCAGCAGTTCTCAGGGCCCCCCCAACTACGAGCAGTACTTC. Translation: CASSSQGPPNYEQYF.

This clone was seen just once. V is TRBV27 and J is TRBJ1-5; 8 bases fit TRBD1. CDR1 and CDR2 (germline): MNHEY, SMNVEV (reference sequence). The CDR3 sequence is 15 residues long. Losses at the gene ends were 6 bases for V and 4 bases for J; bases not matched to a gene: 8. CDR3 residues: CASRNRTGLNQPQHF. CDR3 DNA: TGTGCCAGCAGAAATCGGACAGGGCTGAATCAGCCCCAGCATTTT.

V is TRBV30 and J is TRBJ2-2, with TRBD2 matching 9 bases. The CDR3 spans 13 residues. The J segment lost 15 bases and the V segment lost 3 bases, leaving 11 bases of the junction unmatched. Germline V gives CDR1 GTSNPN, CDR2 SVGIG (reference sequence). The CDR3 loop reads CAWSLQGTSRMFF. The CDR3 DNA reads as TGTGCCTGGAGCCTACAGGGGACTAGCAGGATGTTTTTT.

The chain is built from TRBV28 and TRBJ2-7; no definite D call. The CDR3 covers 9 residues. V was pared by 8 bases and J by 9 bases, with 8 bases between. Germline CDR1 MDHEN, CDR2 SYDVKM. The CDR3 region has the DNA TGTGCCAGCCAAACTCGGCAGTACTTC. Translated: CASQTRQYF.

The rearrangement joins TRBV11-2 to TRBJ1-1; no clear D gene. This CDR3 comprises 13 residues. V was clipped by 2 bases and J by 6 bases, with 10 bases between them. Germline values: CDR1 SGHAT, CDR2 FQNNGV. CDR3 sequence: CASSLRRRAEAFF. Written as DNA, the CDR3 is TGTGCCAGCAGCTTAAGGAGGAGGGCTGAAGCTTTCTTT.

This CDR3 is CASSLPLYKYNEQFF. DNA of the CDR3: TGTGCCAGCAGCTTACCACTCTACAAGTACAATGAGCAGTTCTTC. The V gene is TRBV7-9, the J gene TRBJ2-1; D is unresolved. The V end lost 2 bases, the J end lost 4 bases, and 12 bases lay between the germline ends. The CDR3 consists of 15 residues. In germline, CDR1 is SEHNR, CDR2 FQNEAQ (reference sequence).

The chain links TRBV7-8 to TRBJ2-7; the D gene is possibly TRBD1 (5 bases). The germline V and J ends were trimmed by 4 bases and 2 bases, with 21 bases remaining between them. Looked up from germline, CDR1 is SGHVS and CDR2 is FQNEAQ. The CDR3 is 17 amino acids. CDR3 DNA sequence: TGTGCCAGCAGCTGGGGCCTGTACAGAGATGCGACCTACGAGCAGTACTTC. Protein product: CASSWGLYRDATYEQYF.

V and J are TRBV6-6 and TRBJ2-5; D assignment may be TRBD1 or TRBD2 (5 bases each). Per germline, CDR1 MNHNY and CDR2 SVGAGI (reference sequence). The V end lost 2 bases, the J end lost 3 bases, and 16 bases lay between the germline ends. CDR3 length: 16 amino acids. The CDR3 loop is CASSYLPGRGEETQYF. As DNA, the CDR3 is TGTGCCAGCAGTTACCTCCCGGGTAGGGGAGAAGAGACCCAGTACTTC.

The chain is built from TRBV21-1 and TRBJ1-5. TRBV21-1 is listed as a pseudogene. This CDR3 contains 18 residues. The CDR3 loop reads CASTPKSAGRWRCQPQHF. The CDR3 DNA sequence: TGTGCCAGCACCCCAAAGTCGGCAGGGAGGTGGCGTTGTCAGCCCCAGCATTTT.

The V and J genes are TRBV5-4 and TRBJ1-6; 10 nucleotides match TRBD1. Trimming cost V 2 bases and J 7 bases; bases outside gene matches: 3. The CDR3 is 15 residues long. Germline lookup yields CDR1 SGHNT and CDR2 YYREEE (reference sequence). CDR3 sequence reads: CASSFGTGENSPLHF. The DNA for the CDR3 is TGTGCCAGCAGCTTCGGGACAGGGGAGAATTCACCCCTCCACTTT.